The text below deals with one T cell receptor beta chain. Its antigen remains unknown. Using RNA transcripts as the source, TCR beta CDR3 regions were amplified. HTBI primers drove first-round RT-PCR of the TCR CDR3. TCRdb used MiXCR to reprocess the multiplex PCR reads, holding one entry per CDR3 protein. The table lists hundreds of thousands of distinct CDR3 sequences, 13% to 15% of them singletons, with about 10% in the top ten. This CDR3 comprises 18 residues. V shed 6 bases and J 6 bases; nucleotides not matched to a gene: 11. Germline CDR1 and CDR2: MNHNS and SASEGT. This sample was included in a study of T cells in Graves' hyperthyroidism and ophthalmopathy. Study-wide context: Peripheral blood was obtained at initial diagnosis, preceding any treatment. Notes on the study in general: Blood also contained most expanded thyroid clonotypes above 0.001. Ophthalmopathy prediction by the model preceded onset by a median approximately 5.9 months.

This sequence was found in a young woman with Graves' hyperthyroidism. Sequencing was done on a sample of blood. The chain carries TRBV6-1 and TRBJ2-2, with 15 bases fitting TRBD2. CDR3 DNA: TGTGCCAGCAGCCCAGGACTAGCGGGAGGGCCCCGTTCCGGGGAGCTGTTTTTT. Translating gives CASSPGLAGGPRSGELFF.